Listed below are T cell receptor beta chains from one sample, sequenced in a study of beta chain features in type 1 diabetes. Profiled with immunoSEQ multiplex PCR; TCRdb holds only in-frame clones, not every one. This table holds about 300,000 clones, about 8% found once. Material: central memory CD4+ T cells from blood. The receptors here all came from a woman between 18 and 30 years old in good health. Both conserved end residues are part of each CDR3. The D gene is left open where the match is weak. Clone size is stated in some rows and not others, as once, few, many or a class when expanded.

size | D | J | V | CDR3 | DNA
few | TRBD1 | TRBJ1-4 | TRBV25-1 | CASSGGRGNEKLFF | TGTGCCAGCAGTGGTGGCAGGGGGAATGAAAAACTGTTTTTT
. | TRBD1 | TRBJ1-2 | TRBV2 | CASRRQGASGYTF | TGTGCCAGCAGGAGGCAGGGGGCAAGTGGCTACACCTTC
. | . | TRBJ2-3 | TRBV9 | CASSVDRAADTQYF | TGTGCCAGCAGCGTAGACAGGGCGGCAGATACGCAGTATTTT
many | . | TRBJ1-5 | TRBV7-9 | CASSFTDQPQHF | TGTGCCAGCAGCTTCACCGATCAGCCCCAGCATTTT
. | . | TRBJ1-1 | TRBV5-1 | CASRDPRRRDTEAFF | TGCGCCAGCAGAGACCCGAGGAGGCGTGACACTGAAGCTTTCTTT
few | TRBD1 | TRBJ1-6 | TRBV2 | CASRAEGQYNSPLHF | TGTGCCAGCAGGGCAGAGGGACAGTATAATTCACCCCTCCACTTT
many | . | TRBJ2-5 | TRBV9 | CASSARAGLHQETQYF | TGTGCCAGCAGCGCGCGGGCGGGGTTACACCAAGAGACCCAGTACTTC
. | . | TRBJ2-7 | TRBV29-1 | CSVGTLGDNYEQYF | TGCAGCGTTGGAACCCTGGGTGATAACTACGAGCAGTACTTC
. | . | TRBJ1-2 | TRBV9 | CASSALRGRNNYGYTF | TGTGCCAGCAGCGCCTTGAGGGGGAGGAATAACTATGGCTACACCTTC
. | TRBD1 | TRBJ2-4 | TRBV7-2 | CASSLVGTGVPYF | TGTGCCAGCAGCTTAGTGGGGACAGGGGTTCCGTACTTC
. | TRBD1 | TRBJ2-5 | TRBV29-1 | CSVEIGGQGETQYF | TGCAGCGTTGAAATAGGTGGACAGGGAGAGACCCAGTACTTC
few | TRBD1 | TRBJ2-1 | TRBV6-6 | CASTGQGGEQFF | TGTGCCAGCACAGGACAGGGTGGCGAGCAGTTCTTC
. | TRBD2 | TRBJ2-1 | TRBV18 | CASSPMWSGSKNEQFF | TGTGCCAGCTCACCAATGTGGAGCGGGAGTAAGAATGAGCAGTTCTTC
. | . | TRBJ1-5 | TRBV19 | CASRFGGNQPQHF | TGTGCCAGTAGGTTCGGGGGGAATCAGCCCCAGCATTTT